The 6 T cell receptor beta chains below come from one sample, sequenced in a study of blood T cell repertoires in COVID-19. The protocol was immunoSEQ multiplex PCR, while the TCRdb copy is restricted to in-frame clones and leaves out a portion. The table shows some 70,000 clones, with around 86% occurring only once. The sample consisted of peripheral blood. The receptor set was obtained from a man aged 50 to 59 with active COVID-19.

The rearrangement joins TRBV30 to TRBJ2-7; 7 bases align to TRBD1. The CDR3 totals 13 residues. Germline trimming cut 2 bases from V and 1 base from J; bases unmatched to any gene: 2. Germline V gene sequence: CDR1 GTSNPN, CDR2 SVGIG (reference sequence). The CDR3 here is CAWSWDRSYEQYF. CDR3 in DNA: TGTGCCTGGAGTTGGGACAGATCCTACGAGCAGTACTTC.

This clone was found once. This chain links TRBV19 with TRBJ2-3, with 16 positions matching TRBD2. CDR3 length: 18 amino acids. Germline V gene lookup returns CDR1 LNHDA and CDR2 SQIVND (reference sequence). Trimming at V came to 10 bases and at J to 1 base, leaving 11 bases not matched to a gene. The CDR3 bases are TGTGCCACCGAACCCGGGACTAGCGGGAGGGCCGGCACAGATACGCAGTATTTT. Residues: CATEPGTSGRAGTDTQYF. Using reference TRBV19 and TRBJ2-3 for the parts outside the CDR3, the full variable domain is DGGITQSPKYLFRKEGQNVTLSCEQNLNHDAMYWYRQDPGQGLRLIYYSQIVNDFQKGDIAEGYSVSREKKESFPLTVTSAQKNPTAFYLCATEPGTSGRAGTDTQYFGPGTRLTVL.

The chain uses TRBV7-9 and TRBJ1-1; 9 nucleotides agree with TRBD1. Germline values: CDR1 SEHNR, CDR2 FQNEAQ (reference sequence). The CDR3 is 15 residues long. V lost 2 bases, J lost 1 base, and 2 bases stayed unmatched. DNA of the CDR3: TGTGCCAGCAGCTTACGACAGGGGGGGAACACTGAAGCTTTCTTT. As protein: CASSLRQGGNTEAFF.

This chain connects TRBV3-1 (or the pseudogene TRBV3-2) to TRBJ2-1; 9 nucleotides match TRBD2. J gave up 9 bases and V 1 base, and 7 bases lay outside the gene matches. In germline, CDR1 is LGHDT, CDR2 YNNKEL (reference sequence). The CDR3 contains 15 residues. The CDR3 nucleotides read TGTGCCAGCAGCCAAGGGCGGGGGGGCTACCGTGAGCAGTTCTTC. Protein: CASSQGRGGYREQFF.

The chain links TRBV28 to TRBJ2-2; TRBD1 agrees at 11 bases. V was pared by 4 bases and J by 3 bases, with 1 base of the junction left unmatched. There are 15 residues in the CDR3. Germline assignment: CDR1 MDHEN and CDR2 SYDVKM. The CDR3 DNA reads as TGTGCCAGCAGTTGGGGACAGGGGGACACCGGGGAGCTGTTTTTT. It specifies CASSWGQGDTGELFF.

This rearrangement joins TRBV7-2 to TRBJ2-2, with D tentatively TRBD2 (6 bases). V gave up 3 bases and J gave up 5 bases, with 13 bases separating them. The length of the CDR3 is 15 residues. Germline assignment: CDR1 SGHTA and CDR2 FQGNSA. CDR3 coding DNA: TGTGCCAGCAGCTTCGGGACTCCCAAGACCGGGGAGCTGTTTTTT. It yields the protein CASSFGTPKTGELFF.